This TCR beta chain was retrieved from a study of blood T cells in healthy people across ages. Trimming pared 7 bases from V and 5 bases from J, leaving 7 bases between. The CDR3 has 11 amino acids. CDR1 SEHNR and CDR2 FQNEAQ come from the germline V gene (reference sequence). Primed by a sample-barcoded 5' primer and a J-beta primer mix, a second PCR proceeded for about 7 to 11 cycles. Any given sample supplied a minimum of 2.5 million CDR3-containing paired-end reads. TCRdb processed the 5' RACE reads anew with MiXCR; each CDR3 protein has one entry. The sample has 600,000 to 900,000 distinct CDR3 sequences, more than 25% seen once. Study conclusions and caveats: Researchers report that TCR beta diversity correlated strongly with naive T cell percentage.

About this clonotype itself: Its antigen remains unknown.

The same specimen was also included in a second study, on T cells of mothers and their children. That report adds: Researchers put all of the extracted RNA into cDNA synthesis, using roughly 1.5 ug per 15 ul. Biologically related mothers and children overlapped slightly more than unrelated pairs, a non-significant difference.

The chain joins TRBV7-9 to TRBJ2-3; D unresolved. The sequence came from a boy between 10 and 17 years old in good health. Sample: blood. CDR3 loop: CASTDIDTQYF. The CDR3 DNA sequence: TGTGCCAGCACCGACATAGATACGCAGTATTTT.